This T cell receptor beta chain emerged from a study of blood T cell repertoires in COVID-19. About the research overall: Sample material is recorded as cDNA or gDNA derived from T cells, B-cell-depleted T cells, or PBMCs.

Original handling: Amplification of reference gene primers was used by the study to estimate nucleated cell counts. This table comes from immunoSEQ multiplex PCR, and its TCRdb copy is limited to in-frame clones, with some not included. Clone size and V and J calls were adopted from that table, with D and trimming inferred from the DNA. This table has 50,000 to 65,000 clones, roughly 90% appearing once. This receptor was identified in a human donor in a cohort sampled during active COVID-19. The source material was peripheral blood.

CDR3 amino acids: CASSQDTLSSGELFF. In DNA form, the CDR3 reads TGCGCCAGCAGCCAAGATACCCTTAGCTCCGGGGAGCTGTTTTTT. The chain recombines TRBV4-3 with TRBJ2-2; D not resolved. Deletions cut 0 bases from V and 6 bases from J, with 11 bases between. Germline CDR1 LGHNA, CDR2 YSLEER. CDR3 length equals 15 residues.